One sample yielded the 28 T cell receptor beta chains listed below, sequenced in a study of blood T cell repertoires in COVID-19. This table comes from immunoSEQ multiplex PCR, and its TCRdb copy is limited to in-frame clones, with some not included. The profile shows more than 200,000 clones, around 84% of them singletons. The specimen was peripheral blood. Receptors originate from a woman over 75 with COVID-19, enrolled during active disease.

On this clone: This sample includes further DNA sequences coding for the same CDR3. The rearrangement links TRBV3-1 (or the pseudogene TRBV3-2) to TRBJ1-5; 9 nucleotides align to TRBD1. V dropped 3 bases and J dropped 4; count of bases not matched to a gene: 1. The CDR3 runs 14 residues. CDR1 is LGHDT, CDR2 YNNKEL, per germline (reference sequence). The CDR3 region is CASSQGQGNQPQHF. The DNA of the CDR3 is TGTGCCAGCAGCCAGGGACAGGGTAATCAGCCCCAGCATTTT.

The rearrangement joins TRBV5-1 to TRBJ1-1, with 9 nucleotides matching TRBD1. This CDR3 region has 14 residues. From germline, CDR1 is SGHRS and CDR2 YFSETQ. After removal of 7 bases from V and 4 bases from J, the junction contained 8 bases not matched to a gene. The CDR3: CASYAGTGTTEAFF. In DNA form, the CDR3 reads TGCGCCAGCTACGCCGGGACAGGGACCACTGAAGCTTTCTTT.

The chain carries TRBV6-5 and TRBJ1-5, with D tentatively TRBD1 (6 bases). Germline V lookup: CDR1 MNHEY, CDR2 SVGAGI. Trimming removed 6 bases from V and 6 bases from J, with 9 bases in between. The CDR3 is 12 amino acids. This chain's CDR3 is CASSTGSQPQHF. CDR3 nucleotides: TGTGCCAGCAGCACAGGGAGTCAGCCCCAGCATTTT.

The J gene is TRBJ1-1, the V gene TRBV28; D might be TRBD1 (5 bases). The CDR3 runs 12 residues. CDR1 and CDR2 (germline): MDHEN, SYDVKM. V was pared by 2 bases and J by 8 bases, with 9 bases between. The CDR3 here is CASSLAGPEAFF. The CDR3 DNA follows: TGTGCCAGCAGTTTAGCAGGGCCCGAAGCTTTCTTT. Based on the CDR3 plus reference TRBV28 and TRBJ1-1, the full variable domain is DVKVTQSSRYLVKRTGEKVFLECVQDMDHENMFWYRQDPGLGLRLIYFSYDVKMKEKGDIPEGYSVSREKKERFSLILESASTNQTSMYLCASSLAGPEAFFGQGTRLTVV.

This chain uses TRBV3-1 (or the pseudogene TRBV3-2) with TRBJ2-7; 10 bases map to TRBD1. Germline V gene lookup returns CDR1 LGHDT and CDR2 YNNKEL (reference sequence). V shed 4 bases and J 6 bases; nucleotides not matched to a gene: 3. This CDR3 has 13 amino acids. CDR3 DNA sequence: TGTGCCAGCAGCCGAGACAGGGGGCTCGAGCAGTACTTC. Translation: CASSRDRGLEQYF.

The rearrangement uses TRBV19 and TRBJ2-1; unclear D gene. This CDR3 is 11 amino acids long. CDR1 LNHDA and CDR2 SQIVND come from the germline V gene (reference sequence). V was shortened by 3 bases and J by 9 bases, with 6 bases between the two germline ends. Written as DNA, the CDR3 is TGTGCCAGTAGTATTCTGGCTGAGCAGTTCTTC. Translating gives CASSILAEQFF.

The chain employs TRBV25-1 and TRBJ1-6, with D perhaps matching TRBD1 (5 bases). CDR1 and CDR2 from the germline V gene are MGHDK and SYGVNS. Trimming took 1 base from V and 9 from J, leaving 10 bases between them. This CDR3 spans 14 amino acids. The CDR3, as DNA: TGTGCCAGCAGTGAATTCCAGGGATCTTCACCCCTCCACTTT. Translation: CASSEFQGSSPLHF.

This rearrangement joins TRBV5-1 to TRBJ2-4, with 8 bases aligning to TRBD1. This CDR3 region has 13 residues. V dropped 4 bases and J dropped 5; count of bases not matched to a gene: 2. The germline CDR1 and CDR2 sequences are SGHRS and YFSETQ. The CDR3 reads CASSLGQENIQYF. CDR3 DNA: TGCGCCAGCAGCCTGGGACAGGAAAACATTCAGTACTTC.

CDR3 in amino acids: CASSLKTSQGTQYF. In nucleotides, the CDR3 is TGTGCCAGCAGCTTAAAGACCAGTCAGGGTACGCAGTATTTT. The chain recombines TRBV7-8 with TRBJ2-3; a weak D match, TRBD1 (5 bases). The CDR3 extends over 14 amino acids. CDR1 and CDR2 from the germline V gene are SGHVS and FQNEAQ. V shed 2 bases and J shed 8 bases, with 14 bases lying between them.

The genes are TRBV27 and TRBJ2-7, with 9 bases fitting TRBD2. Germline-derived CDR1 and CDR2 are MNHEY and SMNVEV (reference sequence). J gave up 0 bases and V 4 bases, and 13 bases lay outside the gene matches. CDR3 length equals 18 residues. The CDR3 reads CASSSRGTSRLSSYEQYV. CDR3 coding DNA: TGTGCCAGCAGTTCCCGGGGGACTAGCCGCTTAAGCTCCTACGAGCAGTACGTC.

The V call is TRBV5-4, the J call TRBJ1-1, with D possibly TRBD1 on 6 matching bases. The V end lost 2 bases, the J end lost 6 bases, and 14 bases lay between the germline ends. The CDR3 has 14 amino acids. In germline, CDR1 is SGHNT, CDR2 YYREEE (reference sequence). The DNA for the CDR3 is TGTGCCAGCAGCTTAGGGACATACGTATCTGAAGCTTTCTTT. Translation: CASSLGTYVSEAFF.

The chain combines TRBV18 with TRBJ2-2; maybe TRBD1 (5 bases). Germline lookup yields CDR1 KGHSH and CDR2 LQKENI. This CDR3 has 16 amino acids. Trimming took 3 bases from V and 2 from J, leaving 13 bases between them. CDR3 in amino acids: CASSPGQVVNTGELFF. The CDR3 DNA reads as TGTGCCAGCTCACCGGGGCAGGTGGTCAACACCGGGGAGCTGTTTTTT.

The rearrangement joins TRBV6-1 to TRBJ1-6; TRBD1 is a possible D gene (5 bases). The V end was cut by 0 bases, the J end by 8 bases, with 14 bases between. Germline CDR1 reads MNHNS; CDR2 reads SASEGT. The length of the CDR3 is 16 residues. This CDR3 reads CASSEAWGAGDSPLHF. DNA for the CDR3: TGTGCCAGCAGTGAAGCTTGGGGCGCTGGGGATTCACCCCTCCACTTT.

The chain combines TRBV3-1 (or the pseudogene TRBV3-2) with TRBJ1-1, with 11 bases that match TRBD1. This CDR3 has 16 residues. The germline gives CDR1 LGHDT, CDR2 YNNKEL (reference sequence). V lost 1 base to trimming and J lost 4 bases; unmatched junction nucleotides: 5. CDR3 coding DNA: TGTGCCAGCAGCCAAGCGGGACAGGGGGTGAGCACTGAAGCTTTCTTT. The encoded protein is CASSQAGQGVSTEAFF.

The rearrangement joins TRBV5-4 to TRBJ1-1; TRBD1 is a possible D gene (6 bases). CDR3 length: 14 residues. Germline V gene lookup returns CDR1 SGHNT and CDR2 YYREEE (reference sequence). V lost 4 bases, J lost 3 bases, and 13 bases lay in between. CDR3 loop: CASSHREIDTEAFF. In DNA, the CDR3 is TGTGCCAGCAGCCACAGGGAGATAGACACTGAAGCTTTCTTT.

The chain employs TRBV4-2 and TRBJ1-1; 8 bases are shared with TRBD1. Trimming at V came to 0 bases and at J to 5 bases, leaving 2 bases not matched to a gene. CDR3 length: 14 amino acids. Germline CDR1 is LGHNA and CDR2 is YNFKEQ. The CDR3 region has the DNA TGTGCCAGCAGCCAAGACAGGGGGCGAACTGAAGCTTTCTTT. Its protein product is CASSQDRGRTEAFF.

The V call is TRBV12-2, the J call TRBJ2-3; the DNA was not compared with TRBD2, the D call given in the table. TRBV12-2 is termed a pseudogene. The CDR3 totals 12 residues. The CDR3 DNA reads TGTGCAAGTCGCCCTAGAGGGGATACGCAGTATTTT. Translated, it gives CASRPRGDTQYF.

This clone was seen more than once but under ten times. The chain is built from TRBV19 and TRBJ2-1; 9 positions agree with TRBD2. The germline CDR1 and CDR2 sequences are LNHDA and SQIVND (reference sequence). V shed 3 bases, J shed 5 bases, and the junction held 8 bases outside the gene matches. The CDR3 length is 16 residues. Here the CDR3 DNA reads TGTGCCAGTAGTATCCTCCGACTAGCGGCCGACAATGAGCAGTTCTTC. Amino acid sequence: CASSILRLAADNEQFF.

This chain connects TRBV14 to TRBJ1-2, with D perhaps matching TRBD1 (5 bases). The ends were cut back, 3 bases at V and 2 bases at J, with 13 bases in the middle. The CDR3 has 15 amino acids. CDR1 and CDR2 from the germline V gene are SGHDN and FVKESK. CDR3 bases: TGTGCCAGCAGCCAGACAGTAAACCTAAACTATGGCTACACCTTC. Translated, it gives CASSQTVNLNYGYTF.

In DNA, the CDR3 is TGTGCCAGCAGTGACCAACTGGTAACTAATGGCTACACCTTC. Protein: CASSDQLVTNGYTF. This chain uses TRBV2 with TRBJ1-2; D uncertain. Germline V gene lookup returns CDR1 SNHLY and CDR2 FYNNEI. Between the trimmed V and J ends, which lost 3 bases and 6 bases, there was a span of 14 bases. The length of the CDR3 is 14 residues.

The chain uses TRBV30 and TRBJ1-3; 9 bases line up with TRBD1. The CDR3 covers 19 residues. Germline V lookup: CDR1 GTSNPN, CDR2 SVGIG (reference sequence). The V gene end was trimmed by 0 bases and the J gene end by 0 bases; junction bases not matched to a gene: 12. CDR3 protein: CAWSVKRIGTGLSGNTIYF. Here the CDR3 DNA reads TGTGCCTGGAGTGTAAAAAGAATAGGGACAGGGCTCTCTGGAAACACCATATATTTT. Full variable domain (missing parts from reference TRBV30 and TRBJ1-3): SQTIHQWPATLVQPVGSPLSLECTVEGTSNPNLYWYRQAAGRGLQLLFYSVGIGQISSEVPQNLSASRPQDRQFILSSKKLLLSDSGFYLCAWSVKRIGTGLSGNTIYFGEGSWLTVV.

The V and J genes are TRBV24-1 and TRBJ2-3; D perhaps matches TRBD2 (7 bases). V was shortened by 4 bases and J by 6 bases, with 19 bases between the two germline ends. CDR1 KGHDR and CDR2 SFDVKD come from the germline V gene. The length of the CDR3 is 16 residues. The chain's CDR3 is CATSEGGARLVDTQYF. CDR3 DNA: TGTGCCACCAGTGAAGGGGGGGCTCGTTTAGTCGATACGCAGTATTTT.

In the case of this clone: The sample contains more than one DNA sequence encoding this CDR3. The chain has TRBV5-1 and TRBJ1-5; D possibly corresponds to TRBD1 (6 bases). V lost 0 bases, J lost 4 bases, and 11 bases lay in between. The CDR3 extends over 15 amino acids. CDR1 and CDR2 from the germline V gene are SGHRS and YFSETQ. The CDR3 loop reads CASSLAGQGNQPQHF. In DNA, the CDR3 is TGCGCCAGCAGCTTGGCCGGGCAGGGGAATCAGCCCCAGCATTTT. Together with reference TRBV5-1 and TRBJ1-5, the CDR3 gives the full variable domain: KAGVTQTPRYLIKTRGQQVTLSCSPISGHRSVSWYQQTPGQGLQFLFEYFSETQRNKGNFPGRFSGRQFSNSRSEMNVSTLELGDSALYLCASSLAGQGNQPQHFGDGTRLSIL.

The J gene is TRBJ1-5, the V gene TRBV9, with no clear D. The V end was cut by 0 bases, the J end by 9 bases, with 16 bases between. Looked up from germline, CDR1 is SGDLS and CDR2 is YYNGEE. The CDR3 spans 15 residues. The CDR3 region has the DNA TGTGCCAGCAGCGTAGGAGGAGGCAGTTCATCGCCCCAGCATTTT. Protein sequence: CASSVGGGSSSPQHF.

V gene TRBV6-1 combines with J gene TRBJ2-1, with TRBD2 identical over 12 bases. V gave up 1 base and J gave up 10 bases; unmatched junction bases: 5. This CDR3 has 15 amino acids. CDR1 and CDR2 from the germline V gene are MNHNS and SASEGT. The DNA for the CDR3 is TGTGCCAGCAGTGAAGGGACTAGCGGGGCAGGGGAGCAGTTCTTC. Its protein is CASSEGTSGAGEQFF.

The chain uses TRBV6-2 or TRBV6-3 and TRBJ2-5; 9 bases fit TRBD2. Trimming cost V 6 bases and J 5 bases; bases outside gene matches: 7. The CDR3 is 14 amino acids. The germline CDR1 and CDR2 sequences are MNHEY and SVGEGT. CDR3 in amino acids: CASSTQGTSETQYF. Written as DNA, the CDR3 is TGTGCCAGCAGCACGCAGGGGACTAGCGAGACCCAGTACTTC.

V usage is TRBV28 and J usage is TRBJ2-2; D unclear. The germline V and J ends were trimmed by 6 bases and 6 bases, with 11 bases remaining between them. CDR1 MDHEN and CDR2 SYDVKM come from the germline V gene. There are 13 residues in the CDR3. This CDR3 reads CASSLITSGELFF. The CDR3 DNA sequence: TGTGCCAGCAGCCTGATTACATCCGGGGAGCTGTTTTTT.

The V and J genes are TRBV23-1 and TRBJ1-2, with 10 bases that match TRBD1. TRBV23-1 is recorded as an ORF, its role being uncertain. The CDR3 runs to 21 residues. The trim removed 1 base at V and 3 bases at J, leaving 20 bases unmatched. The CDR3 here is CASSQYHGGPGQGRFYYGYTF. DNA of the CDR3: TGCGCCAGCAGTCAATATCACGGGGGGCCGGGACAGGGGAGGTTTTACTATGGCTACACCTTC.